This TCR beta chain was sequenced for a study of blood T cells in healthy people across ages. The length of the CDR3 is 14 residues. Germline V gene data show CDR1 as LGHNA and CDR2 as YNFKEQ. Trimming pared 5 bases from V and 0 bases from J, leaving 11 bases between. Study results and limitations: Naive T cell percentage showed a strong correlation with TCR beta diversity. Diversity figures derived from one million T cells were judged to underestimate the true value.

In its sample, this clonotype was seen a few times. Its antigen is unidentified. A sample-barcoded 5' primer and a J-beta primer mix were used in a second PCR of roughly 7 to 12 cycles. One entry per CDR3 protein results from TCRdb running MiXCR on the 5' RACE reads. Of about 1.4 million distinct CDR3 sequences listed, roughly 64% are singletons. This chain connects TRBV4-2 to TRBJ2-7, with D perhaps TRBD1 or TRBD2 (5 bases each). Specimen: blood. The receptor's source is a man younger than 35 in good health. The CDR3 bases are TGTGCCAGCAGCAAAACGGGGCACTCCTACGAGCAGTACTTC. Its protein product is CASSKTGHSYEQYF.